This TCR beta chain came from a study of shared clonotypes between healthy human individuals. This was a deep-level run. Every subset had its genomic DNA shared out evenly among several immunoSEQ plates. As handled by the study authors: Filtering differed, since immunoSEQ gave only junction sequences and no quality scores. Sequenced by immunoSEQ multiplex PCR; TCRdb stores in-frame clones only, minus some. V, J and clone size are those of that table, while D and trimming were read from the DNA. The sample lists over 300,000 clones, roughly 91% occurring once. The CDR3 sequence is 15 residues long. Germline loops: CDR1 MNHGY, CDR2 SAAAGT. Trimming removed 9 bases from V and 0 bases from J, with 18 bases in between.

The receptor comes from a man aged 18-30 years in good health. Sequencing was performed on memory CD8+ T cells sorted from blood. Indicated subset: CD45RO+ cells pooled with CCR7-negative TemRA cells. The V gene is TRBV6-8, the J gene TRBJ2-7; D may correspond to TRBD1 or TRBD2 (5 bases each). The CDR3 DNA is TGTGCCAGGGGCGGTGGGGGAGTTAGCTCCTACGAGCAGTACTTC. Amino acid sequence: CARGGGGVSSYEQYF.